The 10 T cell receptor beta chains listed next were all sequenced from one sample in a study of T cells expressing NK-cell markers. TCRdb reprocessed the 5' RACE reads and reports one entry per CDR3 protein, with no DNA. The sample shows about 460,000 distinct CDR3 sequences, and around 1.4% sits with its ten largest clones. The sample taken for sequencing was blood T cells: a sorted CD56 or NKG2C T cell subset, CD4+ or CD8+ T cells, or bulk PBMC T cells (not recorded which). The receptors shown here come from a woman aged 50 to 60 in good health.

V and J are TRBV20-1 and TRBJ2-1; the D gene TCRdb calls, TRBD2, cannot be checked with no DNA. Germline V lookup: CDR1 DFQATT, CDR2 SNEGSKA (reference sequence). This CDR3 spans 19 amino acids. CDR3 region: CSARSITGTSGRGFNEQFF.

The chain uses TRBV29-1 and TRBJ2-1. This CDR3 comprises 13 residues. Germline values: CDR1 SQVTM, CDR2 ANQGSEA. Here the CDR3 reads CSVGRLAYNEQFF.

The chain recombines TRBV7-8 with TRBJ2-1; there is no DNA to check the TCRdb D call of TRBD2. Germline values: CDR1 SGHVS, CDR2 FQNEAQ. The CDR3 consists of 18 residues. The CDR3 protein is CASSPPGLALTSYNEQFF.

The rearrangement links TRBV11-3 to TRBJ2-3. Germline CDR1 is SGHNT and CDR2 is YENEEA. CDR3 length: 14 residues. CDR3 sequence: CASSDGPSTDTQYF.

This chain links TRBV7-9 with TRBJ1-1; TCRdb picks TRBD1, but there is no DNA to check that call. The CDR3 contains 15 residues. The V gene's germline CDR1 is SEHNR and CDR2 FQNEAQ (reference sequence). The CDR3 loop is CASSSWGQQNTEAFF.

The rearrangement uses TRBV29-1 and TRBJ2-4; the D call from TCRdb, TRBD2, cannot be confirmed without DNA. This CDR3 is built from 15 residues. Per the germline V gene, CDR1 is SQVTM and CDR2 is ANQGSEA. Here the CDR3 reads CSVEKVSQRGDIQYF.

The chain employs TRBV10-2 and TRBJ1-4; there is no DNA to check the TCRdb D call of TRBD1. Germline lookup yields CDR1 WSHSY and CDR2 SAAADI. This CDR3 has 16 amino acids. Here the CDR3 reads CASSDPGSSTNEKLFF.

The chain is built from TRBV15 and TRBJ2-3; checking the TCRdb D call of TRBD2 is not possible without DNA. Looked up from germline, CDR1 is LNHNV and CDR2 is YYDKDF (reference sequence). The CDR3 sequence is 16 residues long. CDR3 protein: CATSRDGGGFPDTQYF.

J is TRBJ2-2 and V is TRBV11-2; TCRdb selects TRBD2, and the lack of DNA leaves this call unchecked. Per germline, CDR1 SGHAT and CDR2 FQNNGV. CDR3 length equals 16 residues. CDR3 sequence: CASLRHGGSYTGELFF.

CDR3 residues: CASSSSGDYRPQHF. The V and J genes are TRBV7-8 and TRBJ1-5; the TCRdb call, TRBD1, lacks DNA for checking. Germline values: CDR1 SGHVS, CDR2 FQNEAQ. The CDR3 contains 14 residues.